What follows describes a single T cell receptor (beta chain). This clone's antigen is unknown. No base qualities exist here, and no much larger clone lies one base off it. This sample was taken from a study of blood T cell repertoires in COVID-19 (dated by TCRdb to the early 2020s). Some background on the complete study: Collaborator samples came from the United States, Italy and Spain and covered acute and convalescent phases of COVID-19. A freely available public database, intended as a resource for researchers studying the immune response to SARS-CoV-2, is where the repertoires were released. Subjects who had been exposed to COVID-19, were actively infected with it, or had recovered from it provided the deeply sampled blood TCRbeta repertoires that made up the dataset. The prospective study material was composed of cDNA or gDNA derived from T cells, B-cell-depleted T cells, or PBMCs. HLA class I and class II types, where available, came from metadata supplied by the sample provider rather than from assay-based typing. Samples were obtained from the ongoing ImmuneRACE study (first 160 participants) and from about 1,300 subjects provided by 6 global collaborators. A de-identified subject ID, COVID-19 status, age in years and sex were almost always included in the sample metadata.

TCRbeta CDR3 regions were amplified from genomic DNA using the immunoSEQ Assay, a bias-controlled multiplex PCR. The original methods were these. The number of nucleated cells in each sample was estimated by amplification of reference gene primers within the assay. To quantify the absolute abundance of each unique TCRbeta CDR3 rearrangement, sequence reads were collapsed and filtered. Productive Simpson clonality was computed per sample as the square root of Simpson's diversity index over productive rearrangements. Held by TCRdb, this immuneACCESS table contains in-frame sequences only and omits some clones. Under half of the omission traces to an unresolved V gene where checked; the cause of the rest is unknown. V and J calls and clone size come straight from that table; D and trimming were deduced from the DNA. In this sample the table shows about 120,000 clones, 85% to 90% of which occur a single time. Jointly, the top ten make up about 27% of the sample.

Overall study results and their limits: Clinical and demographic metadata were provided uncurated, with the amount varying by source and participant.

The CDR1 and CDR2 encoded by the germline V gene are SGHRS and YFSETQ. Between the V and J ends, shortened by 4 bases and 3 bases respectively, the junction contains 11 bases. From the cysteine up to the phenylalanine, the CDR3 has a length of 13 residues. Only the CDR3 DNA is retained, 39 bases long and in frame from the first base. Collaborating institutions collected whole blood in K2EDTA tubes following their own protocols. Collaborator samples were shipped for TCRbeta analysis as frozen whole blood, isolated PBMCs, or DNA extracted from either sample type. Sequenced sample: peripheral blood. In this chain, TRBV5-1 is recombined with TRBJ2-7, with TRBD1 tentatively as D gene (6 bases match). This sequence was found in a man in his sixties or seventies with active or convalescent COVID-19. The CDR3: CASSLDRDYEQYF. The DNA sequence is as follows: TGCGCCAGCAGCCTGGACAGAGACTACGAGCAGTACTTC.